This entry concerns a single TCR beta chain. Antigen specificity is unknown. Other DNA sequences in the same sample also yield this CDR3. In germline, CDR1 is MNHNS, CDR2 SASEGT. The CDR3 has 13 amino acids. J gave up 2 bases and V 10 bases, and 8 bases lay outside the gene matches. The sample comes from a study of shared clonotypes between healthy human individuals. Study as a whole: Donors consisted of a couple of women and a few men between 18 and 49.

General study points: The diversity represented, both genetic and in exposure history, was limited by few donors. A generally larger estimated richness was seen in naive subsets than in memory subsets. Shared across a handful of donors were roughly 4.7% of the naive CD4 clonotypes.

Assay: immunoSEQ multiplex PCR; the TCRdb copy retains only in-frame clones and omits some. There are fewer than 1.4 million clones in the sample; more than 75% occur only once, and around 0.6% lies in the top ten. This chain joins TRBV6-1 and TRBJ2-7, with 7 bases matching TRBD2. The source of this sequence is a man between 18 and 29 years old in good health. Some clones in this sample may be carry-over from other donors' samples. Sequencing input: memory CD4+ T cells from PBMCs. Regarding subset: CD45RA-negative fraction. CDR3: CATRLAGTYEQYF. CDR3 in DNA: TGTGCCACCCGACTAGCCGGCACCTACGAGCAGTACTTC.